Each of the 23 T cell receptor beta chains below was sequenced from the same sample in a study of blood T cells in healthy people across ages. A second PCR of 7 to 11 cycles used a sample-barcoded 5' primer and a J-beta primer mix. TCRdb itself ran the 5' RACE reads through MiXCR, one entry per CDR3 protein. This table holds 550,000 to 750,000 distinct CDR3 sequences, around a fifth found once. The specimen sequenced was blood. These receptor sequences come from a man between 65 and 85 years old in good health.

This sequence joins TRBV7-2 and TRBJ2-3, with a tentative D call TRBD1 (5 bases). Per the germline V gene, CDR1 is SGHTA and CDR2 is FQGNSA. The CDR3 covers 16 residues. V was shortened by 4 bases and J by 0 bases, with 14 bases between the two germline ends. The CDR3 coding sequence is TGTGCCAGCAGCTCGGCGCAGGGCCGAAGCACAGATACGCAGTATTTT. It yields the protein CASSSAQGRSTDTQYF. The variable domain in full, completed from reference TRBV7-2 and TRBJ2-3, reads GAGVSQSPSNKVTEKGKDVELRCDPISGHTALYWYRQSLGQGLEFLIYFQGNSAPDKSGLPSDRFSAERTGGSVSTLTIQRTQQEDSAVYLCASSSAQGRSTDTQYFGPGTRLTVL.

The J gene is TRBJ1-2, the V gene TRBV29-1; TRBD1 is a possible D gene (6 bases). There are 17 residues in the CDR3. Germline V CDR1 and CDR2: SQVTM, ANQGSEA. Trimming removed 4 bases at V and 4 bases at J, with 25 bases between. Here the CDR3 DNA reads TGCAGCGTTGCTGCTGGCTTTTTCGGACAGACGACCTATGGCTACACCTTC. Translated, it gives CSVAAGFFGQTTYGYTF.

CDR3 coding DNA: TGCAGCGTTTCAGTCACTGAAGCTTTCTTT. Its translation is CSVSVTEAFF. The rearrangement uses TRBV29-1 and TRBJ1-1; no reliable D call. This CDR3 has 10 residues. Trimming left V 5 bases short and J 4 bases short, with 5 bases between. Germline CDR1 is SQVTM and CDR2 is ANQGSEA.

V is TRBV28 and J is TRBJ2-1; TRBD1 might be the D (5 bases). There are 11 residues in the CDR3. V lost 10 bases to trimming and J lost 6 bases, with 10 bases between them. From germline, CDR1 is MDHEN and CDR2 SYDVKM. In nucleotides, the CDR3 is TGTGCCACCGAGACAGTCAATGAGCAGTTCTTC. Translating gives CATETVNEQFF.

The chain joins TRBV7-3 to TRBJ2-7; D remains unclear. The CDR3 extends over 13 amino acids. V was cut by 2 bases and J by 2 bases, with 7 bases left in between. Germline-derived CDR1 and CDR2 are SGHTA and FQGTGA. The CDR3 DNA is TGTGCCAGCAGCTTAGTCGGTACCTACGAGCAGTACTTC. As protein: CASSLVGTYEQYF.

CDR3 region: CATGRRTDEKLFF. The CDR3 DNA sequence: TGTGCCACCGGCCGACGGACAGATGAAAAACTGTTTTTT. The rearrangement uses TRBV24-1 and TRBJ1-4; TRBD1 might be the D (6 bases). This CDR3 has 13 residues. The germline gives CDR1 KGHDR, CDR2 SFDVKD. Trimming took 9 bases from V and 6 from J, leaving 13 bases between them.

Only a few counts were recorded for this clonotype. The chain joins TRBV18 to TRBJ1-2, with TRBD1 identical over 8 bases. The CDR3 loop spans 15 amino acids. Germline V gene sequence: CDR1 KGHSH, CDR2 LQKENI. V lost 6 bases, J lost 8 bases, and 14 bases stayed unmatched. This CDR3 is CASSTQGADRRGYTF. The DNA of the CDR3 is TGTGCCAGCTCGACGCAGGGGGCGGATCGGCGCGGCTACACCTTC. The variable domain in full, with the rest retrieved from reference TRBV18 and TRBJ1-2, is NAGVMQNPRHLVRRRGQEARLRCSPMKGHSHVYWYRQLPEEGLKFMVYLQKENIIDESGMPKERFSAEFPKEGPSILRIQQVVRGDSAAYFCASSTQGADRRGYTFGSGTRLTVV.

This clonotype was seen ten or more times. The V and J genes are TRBV28 and TRBJ1-1; D ambiguous. The V end lost 10 bases, the J end lost 2 bases, and 8 bases lay between the germline ends. In germline, CDR1 is MDHEN, CDR2 SYDVKM. The CDR3 is 11 residues long. In DNA, the CDR3 is TGTGCCATCGTGGAAAACACTGAAGCTTTCTTT. It is translated as CAIVENTEAFF.

The table lists this clonotype with a few counts. The chain recombines TRBV18 with TRBJ2-3, with 9 bases lining up with TRBD2. CDR1 and CDR2 from the germline V gene are KGHSH and LQKENI. CDR3 size: 14 residues. V was pared by 4 bases and J by 4 bases, with 3 bases of the junction left unmatched. The chain's CDR3 is CASSLRTSADTQYF. The CDR3 DNA is TGTGCCAGCTCACTTCGGACTAGCGCAGATACGCAGTATTTT.

The V call is TRBV5-1, the J call TRBJ2-1; 16 bases map to TRBD2. This CDR3 is 16 amino acids long. The V gene end was trimmed by 3 bases and the J gene end by 8 bases; junction bases not matched to a gene: 5. Per the germline V gene, CDR1 is SGHRS and CDR2 is YFSETQ. The CDR3 reads CASSSSGTSGRDEQFF. The CDR3, as DNA: TGCGCCAGCAGCTCTTCCGGGACTAGCGGGAGGGATGAGCAGTTCTTC.

This clonotype has only a few counts. The DNA for the CDR3 is TGTGCCAGCAGTTTAGGGGGACTAGCGGGACAAGAGACCCAGTACTTC. Protein product: CASSLGGLAGQETQYF. The genes are TRBV12-3 or TRBV12-4 and TRBJ2-5; 13 bases agree with TRBD2. V was pared by 1 base and J by 2 bases, with 1 base of the junction left unmatched. CDR3 size: 16 residues.

In nucleotides, the CDR3 is TGTGCCAGCAGTGGGATAAGACAGGGAGGAAGTGGGGCCAACGTCCTGACTTTC. Encoded protein: CASSGIRQGGSGANVLTF. The chain has TRBV12-3 or TRBV12-4 and TRBJ2-6, with D possibly being TRBD1 (7 bases). Trimming left V 5 bases short and J 3 bases short, with 20 bases between. The CDR3 has 18 amino acids.

The rearrangement uses TRBV15 and TRBJ2-2; 9 nucleotides agree with TRBD2. Per germline, CDR1 LNHNV and CDR2 YYDKDF (reference sequence). Trimming took 0 bases from V and 0 from J; bases not matched to a gene: 5. This CDR3 spans 18 amino acids. This CDR3 reads CATSRDTAGGANTGELFF. CDR3 sequence (DNA): TGTGCCACCAGCAGAGATACGGCGGGAGGGGCGAACACCGGGGAGCTGTTTTTT.

This clonotype was observed a few times. CDR3 in amino acids: CASSLGRGIQYF. The CDR3 coding sequence is TGTGCCAGCAGTTTAGGACGAGGCATTCAGTACTTC. The V gene is TRBV12-3 or TRBV12-4, the J gene TRBJ2-4; no definite D call. This CDR3 contains 12 residues. The V gene lost 1 base and the J gene lost 9 bases, with 7 bases spanning the gap.

The gene calls are TRBV28 and TRBJ2-2; no clear D gene. V lost 7 bases, J lost 2 bases, and 17 bases lay in between. CDR1 MDHEN and CDR2 SYDVKM come from the germline V gene. The CDR3 loop spans 16 amino acids. CDR3 DNA sequence: TGTGCCAGCACCCAAACAAGGGCGCCTAACACCGGGGAGCTGTTTTTT. Protein: CASTQTRAPNTGELFF.

On this clonotype itself: The junction and the germline gene differ at one end; a read error may be behind it. The J gene is TRBJ1-2, the V gene TRBV3-1, with TRBD1 matching over 9 bases. The CDR3 has 15 amino acids. CDR1 is LGHDT and CDR2 is YNNKEL in the germline V gene (reference sequence). In DNA, the CDR3 is TGTGCCGGCAGCCAATCACGGGGACAGGGTGGCGGCTACACCTTC. Its protein is CAGSQSRGQGGGYTF.

CDR3 DNA sequence: TGTGCCAGCAGCGAAGGACAGGCCAAAGATACGCAGTATTTT. Translation gives CASSEGQAKDTQYF. The genes are TRBV7-2 and TRBJ2-3; 7 bases match TRBD1. The V gene end was trimmed by 5 bases and the J gene end by 5 bases; junction bases not matched to a gene: 7. Per germline, CDR1 SGHTA and CDR2 FQGNSA. This CDR3 has 14 amino acids.

The chain uses TRBV12-3 or TRBV12-4 and TRBJ2-1; 11 bases are a match to TRBD2. The end of the DNA fits TRBJ2-5 better, so the J call may be wrong. The CDR3 sequence is 13 residues long. This chain's CDR3 is CASVAGGDETQYF. The CDR3 nucleotides read TGTGCCAGCGTAGCGGGAGGGGATGAGACCCAGTACTTC.

This chain joins TRBV2 and TRBJ2-5; D ambiguous. The DNA end favors TRBJ2-7, so the J call may be wrong. Germline V gives CDR1 SNHLY, CDR2 FYNNEI. This CDR3 region has 12 residues. CDR3 amino acids: CASSGEFYEQYF. CDR3 nucleotides: TGTGCCAGCAGTGGAGAATTCTACGAGCAGTACTTC.

This clonotype was found a few times. The genes are TRBV7-2 and TRBJ2-1; the D gene is possibly TRBD2 (5 bases). With 7 bases removed from V and 7 bases from J, the gap between germline ends came to 8 bases. The germline gives CDR1 SGHTA, CDR2 FQGNSA. This CDR3 has 11 amino acids. The CDR3 loop reads CASIRGNEQFF. The CDR3 nucleotides read TGTGCCAGCATCCGAGGGAATGAGCAGTTCTTC.

This clonotype was found a few times. The junction departs from germline at one end; a sequencing error may be responsible. This chain joins TRBV6-6 and TRBJ2-2; D gene ambiguous. Germline-derived CDR1 and CDR2 are MNHNY and SVGAGI (reference sequence). This CDR3 spans 11 amino acids. The CDR3 coding sequence is TGTGCCAGCACCTTGACCGAGGAGCTGTTTTTT. Translated, it gives CASTLTEELFF.

The J gene is TRBJ2-7, the V gene TRBV15; 7 nucleotides agree with TRBD1. V shed 3 bases, J shed 1 base, and the junction held 3 bases outside the gene matches. The CDR3 is 14 residues long. Germline CDR1 and CDR2: LNHNV and YYDKDF (reference sequence). In DNA form, the CDR3 reads TGTGCCACCAGCAGTGTGGACAGGTCCTACGAGCAGTACTTC. Translating gives CATSSVDRSYEQYF.

The V call is TRBV25-1, the J call TRBJ2-1; unclear D gene. Looked up from germline, CDR1 is MGHDK and CDR2 is SYGVNS. This CDR3 has 14 residues. Deletions cut 4 bases from V and 6 bases from J, with 13 bases between. CDR3 sequence reads: CASSGRAELNEQFF. The CDR3 region has the DNA TGTGCCAGCAGTGGCCGGGCCGAGCTCAATGAGCAGTTCTTC.